One T cell receptor beta chain is described in this entry. Its matching antigen is unknown. With 60 Vbeta and 13 Jbeta primers, the PCR was carried out. The data were produced by immunoSEQ multiplex PCR, yet TCRdb's version contains in-frame clones alone and is incomplete. The sample has around 70,000 clones; around 74% are singletons. The sample belongs to a study of cytomegalovirus exposure and HLA in healthy donors. The study's findings and limits: Later analysis reportedly placed an Asian-associated ancestry cluster below the roughly 690-donor mean in N-insertions. Specific recognition of CMV antigens was confirmed in vitro for a few chains (all CMV-associated).

Germline loops: CDR1 LNHNV, CDR2 YYDKDF (reference sequence). This CDR3 region has 15 residues. V was trimmed by 5 bases and J by 0 bases, leaving 11 bases between them. V usage is TRBV15 and J usage is TRBJ1-5; TRBD1 might be the D (6 bases). Sequencing was carried out using PBMCs. The clonotype originates from a human donor in good health. The CDR3 region has the DNA TGTGCCACCAGCTTGGACAGAGCTAGCAATCAGCCCCAGCATTTT. Protein: CATSLDRASNQPQHF.